Below are 13 T cell receptor beta chains sequenced from a single sample in a study of OX40 agonist ivuxolimab in advanced cancers. Using immunoSEQ multiplex PCR, the repertoire was profiled, and TCRdb retains in-frame clones only, with some absent. The repertoire holds some 34,000 clones, with about four fifths as singletons. The sample was CD4+ or CD8+ T cells sorted from blood, taken in a trial of the OX40 agonist ivuxolimab. These receptors originate from an adult with an advanced solid tumor such as melanoma, head and neck, liver or kidney cancer.

The rearrangement joins TRBV6-5 to TRBJ2-7; TRBD2 matches 9 bases. Germline V CDR1 and CDR2: MNHEY, SVGAGI. The CDR3 covers 15 residues. The V segment lost 6 bases and the J segment 4 bases; nucleotides outside the gene matches: 10. This CDR3 is CASSKGLAGQYEQYF. Written as DNA, the CDR3 is TGTGCCAGCAGCAAGGGCCTAGCGGGACAATACGAGCAGTACTTC.

The V and J genes are TRBV5-1 and TRBJ2-1; TRBD1 matches at 10 bases. The germline gives CDR1 SGHRS, CDR2 YFSETQ. This CDR3 is 15 amino acids long. V gave up 4 bases and J gave up 6 bases; unmatched junction bases: 7. This chain's CDR3 is CASSLGQGVLNEQFF. The CDR3 DNA reads TGCGCCAGCAGCCTCGGACAGGGGGTTCTCAATGAGCAGTTCTTC. The entire variable domain, with the rest obtained from reference TRBV5-1 and TRBJ2-1, is as follows: KAGVTQTPRYLIKTRGQQVTLSCSPISGHRSVSWYQQTPGQGLQFLFEYFSETQRNKGNFPGRFSGRQFSNSRSEMNVSTLELGDSALYLCASSLGQGVLNEQFFGPGTRLTVL.

The CDR3 loop reads CASSPGGPWEQYF. The CDR3 DNA sequence: TGTGCCAGCAGCCCTGGGGGCCCTTGGGAGCAGTACTTC. The chain employs TRBV9 and TRBJ2-7; D is possibly TRBD1 (6 bases). The CDR3 length is 13 residues. V lost 4 bases and J lost 7, with 15 bases in between. Germline V gene lookup returns CDR1 SGDLS and CDR2 YYNGEE. Drawing the rest from reference TRBV9 and TRBJ2-7, the complete variable domain is DSGVTQTPKHLITATGQRVTLRCSPRSGDLSVYWYQQSLDQGLQFLIQYYNGEERAKGNILERFSAQQFPDLHSELNLSSLELGDSALYFCASSPGGPWEQYFGPGTRLTVT.

J is TRBJ1-1 and V is TRBV9, with no clear D. The CDR3 consists of 13 residues. Germline V gene lookup returns CDR1 SGDLS and CDR2 YYNGEE. V lost 4 bases to trimming and J lost 4 bases, with 11 bases between them. The CDR3 here is CASSPGGSTEAFF. CDR3 DNA: TGTGCCAGCAGCCCAGGCGGGAGCACTGAAGCTTTCTTT.

The rearrangement joins TRBV11-2 to TRBJ2-5, with D perhaps TRBD1 or TRBD2 (5 bases each). Germline assignment: CDR1 SGHAT and CDR2 FQNNGV. The CDR3 has 15 amino acids. The germline V and J ends were trimmed by 1 base and 4 bases, with 13 bases remaining between them. Here the CDR3 reads CASSLAYSGAETQYF. The CDR3 DNA reads TGTGCCAGCAGCTTAGCCTACTCCGGGGCAGAGACCCAGTACTTC.

In its sample, this clone is medium-sized (0.01 to 0.1%). This chain links TRBV7-2 with TRBJ1-2, with D perhaps TRBD1 (5 bases). Trimming pared 2 bases from V and 7 bases from J, leaving 17 bases between. From germline, CDR1 is SGHTA and CDR2 FQGNSA. This CDR3 is built from 15 residues. The CDR3 spells CASSLSWGLKGGYTF. DNA for the CDR3: TGTGCCAGCAGCTTATCATGGGGCCTGAAGGGTGGCTACACCTTC.

The chain links TRBV28 to TRBJ2-2; 12 bases fit TRBD1. The V gene end was trimmed by 7 bases and the J gene end by 0 bases; junction bases not matched to a gene: 6. Looked up from germline, CDR1 is MDHEN and CDR2 is SYDVKM. CDR3 length: 17 residues. The CDR3 bases are TGTGCCAGCAAGACCGGGACAGGGGGCGCGAACACCGGGGAGCTGTTTTTT. It yields the protein CASKTGTGGANTGELFF.

V gene TRBV27 combines with J gene TRBJ1-1, with 8 bases fitting TRBD1. The CDR3 runs to 13 residues. Germline V gene lookup returns CDR1 MNHEY and CDR2 SMNVEV (reference sequence). With 8 bases clipped from V and 8 bases from J, the junction kept 10 bases outside the gene matches. The chain's CDR3 is CASGYRGGREAFF. For the CDR3, the DNA is TGTGCCAGCGGATACAGGGGGGGTCGGGAAGCTTTCTTT.

CDR3 region: CASSLEGIDGYTF. The CDR3 DNA reads as TGCGCCAGCAGCTTGGAAGGGATTGATGGCTACACCTTC. This chain joins TRBV5-1 and TRBJ1-2, with D hard to call. Germline V gives CDR1 SGHRS, CDR2 YFSETQ. The CDR3 consists of 13 residues. Trimming left V 0 bases short and J 6 bases short, with 9 bases between.

This chain links TRBV7-2 with TRBJ2-3; 10 bases align to TRBD2. CDR1 SGHTA and CDR2 FQGNSA come from the germline V gene. The ends lost 5 bases at V and 3 bases at J; junction bases unmatched: 14. This CDR3 has 18 residues. CDR3 sequence: CASSREGLAGEVTDTQYF. The CDR3 DNA reads as TGTGCCAGCAGCAGGGAAGGGCTAGCGGGGGAAGTAACAGATACGCAGTATTTT. Looking up the rest from reference TRBV7-2 and TRBJ2-3 gives the full variable domain: GAGVSQSPSNKVTEKGKDVELRCDPISGHTALYWYRQSLGQGLEFLIYFQGNSAPDKSGLPSDRFSAERTGGSVSTLTIQRTQQEDSAVYLCASSREGLAGEVTDTQYFGPGTRLTVL.

V gene TRBV7-9 combines with J gene TRBJ2-5, with a possible D match to TRBD1 (6 bases). The CDR3 runs 15 residues. In germline, CDR1 is SEHNR, CDR2 FQNEAQ (reference sequence). V dropped 6 bases and J dropped 4 bases, with 18 bases sitting between them. The DNA of the CDR3 is TGTGCCAGCAGAACACCCCAGGGGCTGGGAGAGACCCAGTACTTC. It codes for CASRTPQGLGETQYF.

This clone came up a few times. The rearrangement joins TRBV28 to TRBJ2-7, with 7 nucleotides matching TRBD1. Germline values: CDR1 MDHEN, CDR2 SYDVKM. J was trimmed by 3 bases and V by 5 bases; bases with no gene match: 4. This CDR3 is built from 13 residues. Here the CDR3 reads CASSHGTDYEQYF. The DNA of the CDR3 is TGTGCCAGCAGTCATGGGACAGACTACGAGCAGTACTTC.

The rearrangement links TRBV13 to TRBJ1-1; D perhaps matches TRBD1 (5 bases). With 1 base removed from V and 3 bases from J, the gap between germline ends came to 6 bases. Germline CDR1 reads PRHDT; CDR2 reads FYEKMQ (reference sequence). The CDR3 covers 13 residues. Here the CDR3 reads CASSLVGDTEAFF. The CDR3 DNA sequence: TGTGCCAGCAGCTTAGTGGGGGACACTGAAGCTTTCTTT.